Listed below are T cell receptor beta chains from one sample, sequenced in a study of CD8+CD57+ T cells in acquired aplastic anemia. TCRdb reanalysed the reads using MiXCR and keeps one entry per CDR3 protein. The sample includes about 42,000 distinct CDR3 sequences, 65% to 70% seen only once; the top ten take about a quarter. The sample was sorted CD4+, CD8+, or CD8+CD57+ T cells (not recorded which) from PBMCs. The source of these receptors is a human donor in good health, serving as a control. Each CDR3 is given without its conserved first and last residue. The D gene is left open where the match is weak. Only part of the rows carry a size: once, few, many, or a class if the clone is expanded.

J,size,V,D,CDR3
TRBJ2-5,many,TRBV6-5,-,ASSYSAGLGETQY
TRBJ1-2,-,TRBV9,-,ASSDSYGYT
TRBJ2-3,-,TRBV11-2,TRBD2,ASSPTSGTSGGADTQY
TRBJ2-7,medium-sized,TRBV7-9,-,ASSSGQTSSYEQY
TRBJ1-2,once,TRBV20-1,-,SSSKGRQPGYGYT
TRBJ2-3,-,TRBV19,-,ASSNTDTQY
TRBJ2-7,-,TRBV5-6,-,ASSFPTGGYERY
TRBJ2-1,-,TRBV20-1,-,SARDWAGLQSSYSEQF
TRBJ1-1,-,TRBV2,-,ASRETGSKAF
TRBJ2-1,few,TRBV7-6,TRBD2,ASSSIAGNEQF
TRBJ2-7,-,TRBV7-6,-,ASSLLGYEQY
TRBJ2-5,-,TRBV7-2,TRBD2,ASSYGTSEGETQY
TRBJ1-1,-,TRBV19,-,ASSKPNTEAF
TRBJ1-1,-,TRBV19,-,ASYLLGTNEAF
TRBJ2-1,many,TRBV28,-,ATVLGLGEQF
TRBJ1-1,medium-sized,TRBV20-1,-,SARGAGRSGGTEAF
TRBJ2-1,-,TRBV2,-,ASSGGVSYNEQF
TRBJ1-1,few,TRBV29-1,-,SALRTEAF
TRBJ2-7,-,TRBV15,TRBD1,ATSRAAGTGYEQY
TRBJ1-2,many,TRBV30,-,AWSVGQNYGYT
TRBJ2-7,once,TRBV20-1,-,SANRDTTSYEQY
TRBJ2-6,-,TRBV15,-,ATSPGWAGANVLT
TRBJ1-4,-,TRBV19,TRBD1,ASRSGTGLEKLF
TRBJ1-2,-,TRBV2,TRBD1,ASSPGQGGGYT